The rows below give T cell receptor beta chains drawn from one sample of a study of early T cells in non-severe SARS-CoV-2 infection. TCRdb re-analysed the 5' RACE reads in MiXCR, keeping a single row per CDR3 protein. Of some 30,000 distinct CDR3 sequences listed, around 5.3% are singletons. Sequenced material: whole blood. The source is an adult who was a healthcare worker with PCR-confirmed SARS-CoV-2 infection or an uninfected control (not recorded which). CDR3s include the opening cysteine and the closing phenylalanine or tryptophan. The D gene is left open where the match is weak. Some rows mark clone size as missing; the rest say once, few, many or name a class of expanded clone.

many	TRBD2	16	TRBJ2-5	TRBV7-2	CASSLAITSGEETQYF	TGTGCCAGCAGCTTAGCGATCACTAGCGGAGAAGAGACCCAGTACTTC
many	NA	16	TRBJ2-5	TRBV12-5	CASGPPSRGPLETQYF	TGTGCTAGTGGTCCTCCTTCGAGGGGACCCCTAGAGACCCAGTACTTC
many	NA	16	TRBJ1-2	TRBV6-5	CASTIGPGARNYGYTF	TGTGCCAGCACCATCGGCCCAGGAGCCAGGAATTATGGCTACACCTTC
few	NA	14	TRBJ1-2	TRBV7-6	CASSLQGTSYGYTF	TGTGCCAGCAGCTTACAGGGAACCTCCTATGGCTACACCTTC
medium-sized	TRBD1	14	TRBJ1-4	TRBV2	CASRDRATNEKLFF	TGTGCCAGCAGGGACAGGGCAACTAATGAAAAACTGTTTTTT
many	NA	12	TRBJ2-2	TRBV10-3	CAISEANGELFF	TGTGCCATCAGTGAAGCGAACGGGGAGCTGTTTTTT
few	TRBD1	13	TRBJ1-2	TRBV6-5	CASRLGQDVGYTF	TGTGCCAGCAGATTGGGACAGGACGTTGGCTACACCTTC
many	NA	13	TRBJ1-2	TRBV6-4	CASSPGLREGYTF	TGTGCCAGCAGTCCCGGGTTGAGGGAAGGCTACACCTTC
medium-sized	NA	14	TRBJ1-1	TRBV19	CASSMGLQNTEAFF	TGTGCCAGTAGTATGGGGCTGCAGAACACTGAAGCTTTCTTT
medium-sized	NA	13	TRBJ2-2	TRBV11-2	CASSLVSTGELFF	TGTGCCAGCAGCTTAGTTTCAACCGGGGAGCTGTTTTTT
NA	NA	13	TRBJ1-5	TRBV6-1	CASSGQAPQPQHF	TGTGCCAGCAGTGGCCAGGCGCCTCAGCCCCAGCATTTT
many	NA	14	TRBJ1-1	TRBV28	CASAKTAIDTEAFF	TGTGCCAGCGCGAAGACCGCGATAGACACTGAAGCTTTCTTT
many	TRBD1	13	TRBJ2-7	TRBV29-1	CSAGQGASYEQYF	TGCAGCGCCGGACAGGGGGCCTCCTACGAGCAGTACTTC
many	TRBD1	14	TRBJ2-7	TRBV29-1	CSVGDRNPTYEQYF	TGCAGCGTTGGGGACAGGAATCCAACCTACGAGCAGTACTTC
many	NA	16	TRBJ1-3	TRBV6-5	CASSYSPTSYGNTIYF	TGTGCCAGCAGTTACTCACCCACGTCCTACGGAAACACCATATATTTT
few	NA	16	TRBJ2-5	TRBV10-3	CAISDPASRGGETQYF	TGTGCCATCAGTGATCCTGCTAGTAGGGGCGGGGAGACCCAGTACTTC
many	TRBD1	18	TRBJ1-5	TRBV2	CASRRTGDRLDSNQPQHF	TGTGCCAGCAGGAGAACAGGGGACAGACTTGATAGCAATCAGCCCCAGCATTTT
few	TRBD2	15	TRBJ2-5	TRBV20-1	CSADELAGGRETQYF	TGCAGTGCTGACGAACTAGCGGGAGGTCGAGAGACCCAGTACTTC
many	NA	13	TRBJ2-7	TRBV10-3	CASLGRAGYEQYF	TGTGCCAGCCTAGGCCGAGCGGGCTACGAGCAGTACTTC
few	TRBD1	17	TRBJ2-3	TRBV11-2	CASSLPQETGRTDTQYF	TGTGCCAGCAGCTTACCCCAGGAGACAGGGCGGACAGATACGCAGTATTTT
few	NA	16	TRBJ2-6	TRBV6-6	CASSGTASSGANVLTF	TGTGCCAGCTCGGGGACGGCCAGCTCTGGGGCCAACGTCCTGACTTTC
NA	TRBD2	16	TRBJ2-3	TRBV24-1	CATSDPSGGSTDTQYF	TGTGCCACCAGTGATCCTAGCGGGGGGAGCACAGATACGCAGTATTTT
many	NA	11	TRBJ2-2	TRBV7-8	CASSRQGELFF	TGTGCCAGCAGCAGACAAGGGGAGCTGTTTTTT
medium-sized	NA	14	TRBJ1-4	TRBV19	CASSIGTAVEKLFF	TGTGCCAGTAGTATCGGAACCGCCGTTGAAAAACTGTTTTTT
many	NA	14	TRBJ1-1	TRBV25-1	CASRVGGAGTEAFF	TGTGCCAGCAGAGTAGGGGGGGCGGGCACTGAAGCTTTCTTT
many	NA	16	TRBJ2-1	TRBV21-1	CASSTAAGGSRDEQFF	TGTGCCAGCAGCACCGCAGCGGGGGGGTCAAGGGATGAGCAGTTCTTC
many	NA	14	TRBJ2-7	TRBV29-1	CSVDGQGGPYEQYF	TGCAGCGTTGACGGGCAGGGGGGACCCTACGAGCAGTACTTC
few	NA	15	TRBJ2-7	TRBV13	CASSLKPADVYEQYF	TGTGCCAGCAGCTTAAAACCGGCAGATGTCTACGAGCAGTACTTC
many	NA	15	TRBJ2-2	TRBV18	CASSPWTVNTGELFF	TGTGCCAGCTCACCATGGACAGTTAACACCGGGGAGCTGTTTTTT
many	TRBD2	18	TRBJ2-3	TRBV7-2	CASSLDPLGLAGEDTQYF	TGTGCCAGCAGCTTAGACCCACTGGGACTAGCGGGAGAGGATACGCAGTATTTT
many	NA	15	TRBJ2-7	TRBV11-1	CASSFRTALPYEQYF	TGTGCCAGCAGCTTCAGGACAGCCTTACCCTACGAGCAGTACTTC
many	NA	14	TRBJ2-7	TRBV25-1	CASSEMGVSYEQYF	TGTGCCAGCAGTGAAATGGGGGTCTCCTACGAGCAGTACTTC
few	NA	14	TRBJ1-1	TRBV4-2	CASSQDTGPTEAFF	TGTGCCAGCAGCCAAGACACAGGACCCACTGAAGCTTTCTTT
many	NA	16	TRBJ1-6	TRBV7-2	CASSSDSSSYNSPLHF	TGTGCCAGCAGCTCGGACAGCAGCTCCTATAATTCACCCCTCCACTTT
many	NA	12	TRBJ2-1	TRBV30	CACQGFYNEQFF	TGTGCCTGTCAGGGGTTCTACAATGAGCAGTTCTTC
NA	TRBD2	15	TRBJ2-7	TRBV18	CASSAGTTPGYEQYF	TGTGCCAGCTCAGCAGGGACTACCCCAGGGTACGAGCAGTACTTC
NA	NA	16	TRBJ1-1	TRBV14	CASSQEKALRRTEAFF	TGTGCCAGCAGCCAAGAAAAAGCCTTGCGGAGAACTGAAGCTTTCTTT
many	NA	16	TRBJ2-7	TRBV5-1	CASSLGPQSSGYEQYF	TGCGCCAGCAGCTTGGGCCCTCAGAGCTCCGGTTACGAGCAGTACTTC
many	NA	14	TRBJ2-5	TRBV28	CASNTRARKGTQYF	TGTGCCAGCAATACTAGGGCGCGGAAGGGGACCCAGTACTTC
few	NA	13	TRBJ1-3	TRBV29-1	CSAGGSSGNTIYF	TGCAGCGCGGGGGGGAGCTCTGGAAACACCATATATTTT
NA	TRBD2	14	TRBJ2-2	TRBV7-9	CASSLTSGAGELFF	TGTGCCAGCAGCTTGACTAGCGGGGCCGGGGAGCTGTTTTTT